Only a few counts were recorded for the clone carrying this TCR gamma chain. Its antigen is unidentified. The sample is drawn from a study of Vδ1+ human thymocytes. Losses at the gene ends were 2 bases for V and 5 bases for J; bases not matched to a gene: 9. CDR1 is GITISATS, CDR2 ISYDGTV, per germline (reference sequence). The CDR3 is 14 residues long. General study results and limits: Thymic TRG and TRD repertoires appeared highly polyclonal. Around 20% of thymic delta-chain sequences were Vdelta2, with few Vdelta3, unlike blood Vdelta1+ controls.

Sequences come from RNA converted to cDNA by reverse transcription. The CDR3 regions were amplified by multiplex PCR from V-gene primers to a constant-region primer. TCRdb redid the clone calls on the multiplex PCR reads with CATT. The table records some 11,000 gamma-chain clones, more than 35% of them present only once. The chain joins TRGV9 to TRGJ1 or TRGJ2. Sequencing used Vdelta1+ gamma-delta thymocytes from the thymus. Specified subset: FACS-sorted CD3+ TCRalphabeta- TCRVdelta1+ TCRVdelta2- thymocytes. The source of this sequence is a boy in the first two years of life who had congenital heart surgery. CDR3 bases: TGTGCCTTGTGGGAGGGGCATTCCGATTATAAGAAACTCTTT. It translates to CALWEGHSDYKKLF.